This T cell receptor beta chain derives from a study of cytotoxic CD8 clonotypes in ibrutinib-treated CLL. Overall study context: Researchers reported about a dozen relapsed/refractory and roughly 14 treatment-naive patients, 17 to 18 of them IGHV unmutated. Points from the study as a whole: The study found baseline clonality above age-matched healthy donors, tracking circulating CD8+ T-cell counts. Sampling schedules were unmatched across sustained-remission and progressing patients.

Trimming removed 0 bases at V and 6 bases at J, with 15 bases between. The CDR3 has 16 amino acids. Per the germline V gene, CDR1 is LGHNA and CDR2 is YNFKEQ. Sequencing was performed with immunoSEQ multiplex PCR; in TCRdb, only in-frame clones are kept and a portion is missing. The sample includes some 300,000 clones, around four fifths of them seen just once. A word on this clone: Its antigen is as yet unknown.

This sample comprised PBMCs, obtained before ibrutinib treatment. The TCR sequence derives from a human donor with chronic lymphocytic leukemia. The chain has TRBV4-2 and TRBJ2-1; perhaps TRBD2 as D (8 bases). This CDR3 reads CASSQDLAGQFNEQFF. Written as DNA, the CDR3 is TGTGCCAGCAGCCAAGATTTAGCGGGACAGTTCAATGAGCAGTTCTTC.